A single sample gave rise to the 7 T cell receptor beta chains below, sequenced in a study of blood T cell repertoires in COVID-19. The table came from immunoSEQ multiplex PCR; TCRdb's copy has only in-frame clones and leaves some out. This repertoire shows about 42,000 clones, 70% to 80% found once; its top ten account for about 8.5%. Sequenced material: peripheral blood. These receptor sequences come from a man in his 70s with active or convalescent COVID-19.

V gene TRBV13 combines with J gene TRBJ1-3; D is possibly TRBD1 (5 bases). V was cut by 6 bases and J by 3 bases, with 12 bases left in between. Germline CDR1 is PRHDT and CDR2 is FYEKMQ (reference sequence). The length of the CDR3 is 14 residues. As DNA, the CDR3 is TGTGCCAGCAGTTTGGGACTGTATGGAAACACCATATATTTT. It encodes CASSLGLYGNTIYF.

This sequence joins TRBV19 and TRBJ1-1; maybe TRBD1 (6 bases). The CDR3 consists of 14 residues. The V end was cut by 6 bases, the J end by 2 bases, with 13 bases between. Germline CDR1 and CDR2: LNHDA and SQIVND (reference sequence). The CDR3: CASSPGTSNTEAFF. The CDR3, as DNA: TGTGCCAGTAGCCCCGGGACATCTAACACTGAAGCTTTCTTT.

This clone has more than one count but fewer than ten. The chain employs TRBV9 and TRBJ2-6; tentative D call: TRBD2 (5 bases). Germline CDR1 SGDLS, CDR2 YYNGEE. This CDR3 is 18 amino acids long. V lost 0 bases, J lost 0 bases, and 13 bases lay in between. The CDR3 nucleotides are TGTGCCAGCAGCGTAGGGGAGACGGCGAGCTCTGGGGCCAACGTCCTGACTTTC. Translated: CASSVGETASSGANVLTF.

The chain is built from TRBV7-9 and TRBJ2-1, with 9 bases aligning to TRBD1. The length of the CDR3 is 14 residues. The V segment lost 5 bases and the J segment 9 bases; nucleotides outside the gene matches: 8. Germline V gives CDR1 SEHNR, CDR2 FQNEAQ (reference sequence). CDR3 amino acids: CASSIRDRAFEQFF. The CDR3 bases are TGTGCCAGCAGCATCCGGGACAGGGCCTTTGAGCAGTTCTTC.

The chain couples TRBV30 to TRBJ2-1, with 8 positions matching TRBD2. Germline loops: CDR1 GTSNPN, CDR2 SVGIG (reference sequence). Trimming at V came to 0 bases and at J to 6 bases, leaving 7 bases not matched to a gene. The CDR3 has 15 residues. CDR3 sequence (DNA): TGTGCCTGGAGTGTAACCGGGGGGGCCGCCAATGAGCAGTTCTTC. Encoded protein: CAWSVTGGAANEQFF.

The chain combines TRBV21-1 with TRBJ1-1. TRBV21-1 is annotated as a pseudogene. This CDR3 has 16 residues. The CDR3 DNA reads as TGTGCCAGCAGCAAAAAGAGCTCGTCGGGTTGGCCTGAAGCTTTCTTT. It translates to CASSKKSSSGWPEAFF.

V gene TRBV11-3 combines with J gene TRBJ2-6; TRBD1 aligns across 7 bases. After removal of 1 base from V and 2 bases from J, the junction contained 11 bases not matched to a gene. CDR1 and CDR2 (germline): SGHNT, YENEEA. The CDR3 spans 19 residues. CDR3 bases: TGTGCCAGCAGCTTAGTAGGTAACAGGGGAATCCCTGGGGCCAACGTCCTGACTTTC. The encoded protein is CASSLVGNRGIPGANVLTF.